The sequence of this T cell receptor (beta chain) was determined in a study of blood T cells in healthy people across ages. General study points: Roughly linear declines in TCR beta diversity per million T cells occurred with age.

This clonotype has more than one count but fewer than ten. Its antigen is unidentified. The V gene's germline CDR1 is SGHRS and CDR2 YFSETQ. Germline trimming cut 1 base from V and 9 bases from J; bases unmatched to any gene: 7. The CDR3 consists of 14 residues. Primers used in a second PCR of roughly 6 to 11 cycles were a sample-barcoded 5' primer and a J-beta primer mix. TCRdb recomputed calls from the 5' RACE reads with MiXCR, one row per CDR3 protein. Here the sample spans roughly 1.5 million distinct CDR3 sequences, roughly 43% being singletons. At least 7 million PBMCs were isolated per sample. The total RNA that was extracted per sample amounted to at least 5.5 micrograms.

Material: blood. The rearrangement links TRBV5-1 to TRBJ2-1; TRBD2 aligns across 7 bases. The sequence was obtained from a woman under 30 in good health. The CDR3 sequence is CASSLRRETSEQFF. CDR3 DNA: TGCGCCAGCAGCTTGCGGCGGGAGACGAGTGAGCAGTTCTTC.